The entry that follows covers one T cell receptor beta chain sequence. Its antigen is not known. This specimen belongs to a study of OX40 agonist ivuxolimab in advanced cancers. Study in general: With ivuxolimab, an agonistic anti-OX40 (CD134) antibody, patients were treated. Notes on the study in general: On average, CD8+ T cells had more expanded clones than CD4+. Some of the lowest clonal expansion was seen in partial responders at 0.1-3.0 mg/kg. Some patients who did not respond also had low normalized T-cell clonal expansion.

The protocol was immunoSEQ multiplex PCR, while the TCRdb copy is restricted to in-frame clones and leaves out a portion. This sample has around 47,000 clones, with less than 90% found just once. This CDR3 has 16 residues. Germline loops: CDR1 MDHEN, CDR2 SYDVKM. J gave up 3 bases and V 5 bases, and 11 bases lay outside the gene matches. The V and J genes are TRBV28 and TRBJ2-3; 7 bases line up with TRBD1. The clonotype comes from an adult with an advanced solid tumor such as melanoma, head and neck, liver or kidney cancer. Sample: CD4+ or CD8+ T cells sorted from blood, taken in a trial of the OX40 agonist ivuxolimab. CDR3 amino acids: CASSPNRGEGTDTQYF. The CDR3 DNA sequence: TGTGCCAGCAGTCCAAACAGGGGAGAGGGAACAGATACGCAGTATTTT.